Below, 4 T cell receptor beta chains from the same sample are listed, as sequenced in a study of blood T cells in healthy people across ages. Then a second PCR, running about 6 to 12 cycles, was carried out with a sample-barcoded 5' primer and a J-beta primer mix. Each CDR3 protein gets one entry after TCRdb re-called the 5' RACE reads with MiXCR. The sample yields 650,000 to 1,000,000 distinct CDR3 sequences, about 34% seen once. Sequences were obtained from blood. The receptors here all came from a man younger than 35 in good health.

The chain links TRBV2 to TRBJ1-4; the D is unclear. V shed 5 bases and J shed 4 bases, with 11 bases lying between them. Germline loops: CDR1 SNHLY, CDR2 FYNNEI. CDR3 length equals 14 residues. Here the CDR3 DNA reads TGTGCCAGCAGTCCCGATCGGGTTAATGAAAAACTGTTTTTT. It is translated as CASSPDRVNEKLFF.

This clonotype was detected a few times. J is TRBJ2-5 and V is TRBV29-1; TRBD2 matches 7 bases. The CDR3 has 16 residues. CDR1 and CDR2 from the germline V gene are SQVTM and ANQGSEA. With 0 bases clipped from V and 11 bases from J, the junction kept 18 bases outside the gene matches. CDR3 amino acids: CSVEDRQAGTYNEQYF. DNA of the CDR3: TGCAGCGTTGAAGATCGCCAAGCGGGGACCTACAATGAGCAGTACTTC.

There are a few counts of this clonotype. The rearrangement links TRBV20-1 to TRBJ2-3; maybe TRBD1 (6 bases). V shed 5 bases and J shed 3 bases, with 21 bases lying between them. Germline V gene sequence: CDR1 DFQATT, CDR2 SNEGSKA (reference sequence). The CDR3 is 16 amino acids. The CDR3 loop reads CSAPRRGGRRTDTQYF. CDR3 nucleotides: TGCAGTGCTCCCCGGAGAGGGGGAAGGAGGACAGATACGCAGTATTTT.

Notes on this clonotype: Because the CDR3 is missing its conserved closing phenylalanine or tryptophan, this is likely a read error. DNA for the CDR3: TGCGCCAGCAGCCAAGAGGTAACCGCGTTGGCGGATACGCAGTATTAT. Protein sequence: CASSQEVTALADTQYY. The V gene is TRBV4-3, the J gene TRBJ2-3; no firm D call. The germline V gene encodes CDR1 LGHNA and CDR2 YSLEER. This CDR3 comprises 16 residues. Trimming cost V 0 bases and J 6 bases, with 16 bases left between them.